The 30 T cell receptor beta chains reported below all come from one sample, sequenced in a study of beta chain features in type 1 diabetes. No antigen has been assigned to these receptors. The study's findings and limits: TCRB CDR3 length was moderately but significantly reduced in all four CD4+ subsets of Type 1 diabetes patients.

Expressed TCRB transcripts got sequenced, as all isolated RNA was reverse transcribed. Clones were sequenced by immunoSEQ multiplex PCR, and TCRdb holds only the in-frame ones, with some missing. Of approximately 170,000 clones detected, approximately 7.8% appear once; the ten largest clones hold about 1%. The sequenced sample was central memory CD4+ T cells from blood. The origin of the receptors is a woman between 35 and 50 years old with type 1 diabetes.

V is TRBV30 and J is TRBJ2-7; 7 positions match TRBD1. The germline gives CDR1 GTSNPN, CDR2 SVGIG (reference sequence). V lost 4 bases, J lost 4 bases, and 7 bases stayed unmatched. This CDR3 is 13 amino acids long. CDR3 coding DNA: TGTGCCTGGACGGGGACAGCCGAATACGAGCAGTACTTC. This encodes CAWTGTAEYEQYF.

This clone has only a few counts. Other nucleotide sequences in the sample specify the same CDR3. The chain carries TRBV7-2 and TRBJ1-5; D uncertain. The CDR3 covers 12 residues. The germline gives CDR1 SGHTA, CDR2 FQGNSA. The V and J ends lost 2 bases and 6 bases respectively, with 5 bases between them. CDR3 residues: CASSLRGQPQHF. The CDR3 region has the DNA TGTGCCAGCAGCTTAAGAGGTCAGCCCCAGCATTTT.

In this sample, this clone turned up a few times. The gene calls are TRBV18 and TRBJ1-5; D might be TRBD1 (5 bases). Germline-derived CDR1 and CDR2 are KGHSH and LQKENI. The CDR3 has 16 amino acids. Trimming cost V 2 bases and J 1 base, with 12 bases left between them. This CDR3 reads CASSPGASPSNQPQHF. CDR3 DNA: TGTGCCAGCTCACCAGGGGCGAGCCCGAGCAATCAGCCCCAGCATTTT.

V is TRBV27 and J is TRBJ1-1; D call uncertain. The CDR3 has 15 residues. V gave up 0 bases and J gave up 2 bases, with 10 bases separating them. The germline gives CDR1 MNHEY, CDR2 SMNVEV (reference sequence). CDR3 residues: CASSLSAITNTEAFF. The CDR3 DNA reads TGTGCCAGCAGTTTATCAGCCATAACCAACACTGAAGCTTTCTTT.

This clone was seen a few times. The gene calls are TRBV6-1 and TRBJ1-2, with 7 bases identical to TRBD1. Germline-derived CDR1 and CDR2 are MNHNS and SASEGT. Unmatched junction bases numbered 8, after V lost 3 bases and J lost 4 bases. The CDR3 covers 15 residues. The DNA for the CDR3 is TGTGCCAGCAGTGAGGGACAGTCTAAGAGCTATGGCTACACCTTC. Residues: CASSEGQSKSYGYTF.

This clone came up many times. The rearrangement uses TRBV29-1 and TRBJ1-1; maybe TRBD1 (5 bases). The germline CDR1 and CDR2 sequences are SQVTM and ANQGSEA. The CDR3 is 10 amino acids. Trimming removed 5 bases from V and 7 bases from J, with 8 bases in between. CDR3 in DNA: TGCAGCGTTCTTGACAGTGAAGCTTTCTTT. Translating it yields CSVLDSEAFF.

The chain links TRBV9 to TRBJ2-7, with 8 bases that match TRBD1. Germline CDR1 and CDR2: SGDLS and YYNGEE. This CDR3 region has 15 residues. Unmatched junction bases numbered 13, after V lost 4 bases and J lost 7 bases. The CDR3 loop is CASSSHRGRSGEQYF. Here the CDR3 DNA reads TGTGCCAGCAGCTCACACAGGGGGAGGTCGGGGGAGCAGTACTTC.

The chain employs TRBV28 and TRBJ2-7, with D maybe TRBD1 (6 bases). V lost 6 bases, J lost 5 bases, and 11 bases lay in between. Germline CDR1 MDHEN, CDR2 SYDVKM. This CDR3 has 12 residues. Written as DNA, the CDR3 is TGTGCCAGCAGGCAGGGGAGTAACGAGCAGTACTTC. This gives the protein CASRQGSNEQYF.

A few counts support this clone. CDR3 nucleotides: TGTGCCAGCAGCTTAAATCCGCGCGGGCCTCAGGAGCAGTTCTTC. It translates to CASSLNPRGPQEQFF. The V gene is TRBV7-3, the J gene TRBJ2-1, with D possibly being TRBD2 (5 bases). V was pared by 1 base and J by 10 bases, with 17 bases between. This CDR3 is built from 15 residues. Per germline, CDR1 SGHTA and CDR2 FQGTGA.

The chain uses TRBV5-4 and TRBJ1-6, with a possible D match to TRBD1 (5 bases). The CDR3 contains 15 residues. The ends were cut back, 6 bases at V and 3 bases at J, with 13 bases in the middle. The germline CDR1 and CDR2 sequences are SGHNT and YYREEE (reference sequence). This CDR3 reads CASTDDSHYNSPLHF. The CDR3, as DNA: TGTGCCAGCACCGATGACAGCCACTATAATTCACCCCTCCACTTT. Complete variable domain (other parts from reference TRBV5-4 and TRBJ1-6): ETGVTQSPTHLIKTRGQQVTLRCSSQSGHNTVSWYQQALGQGPQFIFQYYREEENGRGNFPPRFSGLQFPNYSSELNVNALELDDSALYLCASTDDSHYNSPLHFGNGTRLTVT.

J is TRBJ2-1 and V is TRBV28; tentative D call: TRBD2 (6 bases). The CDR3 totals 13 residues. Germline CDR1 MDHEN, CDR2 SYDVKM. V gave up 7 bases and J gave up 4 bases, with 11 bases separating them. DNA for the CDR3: TGTGCCAGCACTCCGACTAGTTACAATGAGCAGTTCTTC. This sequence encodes CASTPTSYNEQFF.

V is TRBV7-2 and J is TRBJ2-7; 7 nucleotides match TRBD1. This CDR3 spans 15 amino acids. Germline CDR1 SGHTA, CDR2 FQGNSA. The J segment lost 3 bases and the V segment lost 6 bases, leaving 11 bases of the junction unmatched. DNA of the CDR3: TGTGCCAGCAGTATATCAGACAGGGCGGGCTACGAGCAGTACTTC. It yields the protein CASSISDRAGYEQYF.

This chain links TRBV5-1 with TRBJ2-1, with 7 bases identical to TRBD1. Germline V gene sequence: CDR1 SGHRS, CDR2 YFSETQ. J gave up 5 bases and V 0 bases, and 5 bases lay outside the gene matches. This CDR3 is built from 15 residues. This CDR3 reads CASSLDGTVNNEQFF. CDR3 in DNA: TGCGCCAGCAGCTTGGATGGGACAGTTAACAATGAGCAGTTCTTC.

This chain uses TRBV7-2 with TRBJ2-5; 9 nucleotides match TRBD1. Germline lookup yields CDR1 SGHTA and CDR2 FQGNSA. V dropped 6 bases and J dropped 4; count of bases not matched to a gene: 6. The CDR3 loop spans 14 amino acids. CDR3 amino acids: CASSHPGQGETQYF. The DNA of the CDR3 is TGTGCCAGCAGTCATCCGGGACAGGGAGAGACCCAGTACTTC.

The CDR3 loop is CASRETGYNEQFF. The CDR3 DNA sequence: TGTGCCAGCCGTGAGACTGGGTACAATGAGCAGTTCTTC. The chain is built from TRBV7-9 and TRBJ2-1, with D unresolved. Germline V gene data show CDR1 as SEHNR and CDR2 as FQNEAQ (reference sequence). CDR3 length: 13 amino acids. Trimming took off 8 bases at V and 4 bases at J, with 12 bases between the two ends. Complete variable domain (other parts from reference TRBV7-9 and TRBJ2-1): DTGVSQNPRHKITKRGQNVTFRCDPISEHNRLYWYRQTLGQGPEFLTYFQNEAQLEKSRLLSDRFSAERPKGSFSTLEIQRTEQGDSAMYLCASRETGYNEQFFGPGTRLTVL.

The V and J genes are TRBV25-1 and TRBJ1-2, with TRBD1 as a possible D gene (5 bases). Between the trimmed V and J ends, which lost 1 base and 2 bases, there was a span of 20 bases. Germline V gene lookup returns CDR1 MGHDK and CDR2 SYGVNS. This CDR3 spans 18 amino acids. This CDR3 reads CASSELSDSTALNYGYTF. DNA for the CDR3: TGTGCCAGCAGTGAATTGAGTGACAGCACCGCTTTAAACTATGGCTACACCTTC.

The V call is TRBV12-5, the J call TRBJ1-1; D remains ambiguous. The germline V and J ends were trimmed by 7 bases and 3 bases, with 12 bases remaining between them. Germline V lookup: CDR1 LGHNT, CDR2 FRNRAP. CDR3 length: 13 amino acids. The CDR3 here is CASARAGYTEAFF. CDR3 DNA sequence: TGTGCTAGTGCCCGCGCCGGGTACACTGAAGCTTTCTTT.

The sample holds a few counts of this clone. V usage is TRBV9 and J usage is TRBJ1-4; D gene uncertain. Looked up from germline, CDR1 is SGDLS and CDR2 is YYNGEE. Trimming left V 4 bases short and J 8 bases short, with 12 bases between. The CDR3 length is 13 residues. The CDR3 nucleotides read TGTGCCAGCAGCCCGGGAAGTCAAGAAAAACTGTTTTTT. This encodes CASSPGSQEKLFF.

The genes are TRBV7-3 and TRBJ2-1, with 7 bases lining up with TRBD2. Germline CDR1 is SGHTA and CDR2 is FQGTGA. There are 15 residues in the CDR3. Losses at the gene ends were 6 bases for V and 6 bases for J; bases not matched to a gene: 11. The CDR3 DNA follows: TGTGCCAGCAGTAAGGGGCGGCGCGGGGGCAATGAGCAGTTCTTC. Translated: CASSKGRRGGNEQFF.

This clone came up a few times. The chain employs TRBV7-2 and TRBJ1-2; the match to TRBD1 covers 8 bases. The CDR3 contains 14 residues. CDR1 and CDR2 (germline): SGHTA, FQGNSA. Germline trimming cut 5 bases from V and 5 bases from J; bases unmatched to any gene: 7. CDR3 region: CASSLQQGVYGYTF. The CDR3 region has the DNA TGTGCCAGCAGCCTCCAACAGGGGGTTTATGGCTACACCTTC.

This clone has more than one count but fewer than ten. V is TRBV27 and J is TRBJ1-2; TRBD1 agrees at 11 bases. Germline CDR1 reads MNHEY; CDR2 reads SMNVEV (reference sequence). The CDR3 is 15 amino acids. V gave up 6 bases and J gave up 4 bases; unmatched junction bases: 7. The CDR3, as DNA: TGTGCCAGCAGGCCCAGGGACAGGGGGACCTATGGCTACACCTTC. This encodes CASRPRDRGTYGYTF.

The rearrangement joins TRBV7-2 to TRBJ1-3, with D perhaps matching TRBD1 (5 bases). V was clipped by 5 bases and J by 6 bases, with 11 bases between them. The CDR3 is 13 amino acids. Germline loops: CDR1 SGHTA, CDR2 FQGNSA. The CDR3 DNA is TGTGCCAGCAGCCTGGACATCTCAAACACCATATATTTT. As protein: CASSLDISNTIYF.

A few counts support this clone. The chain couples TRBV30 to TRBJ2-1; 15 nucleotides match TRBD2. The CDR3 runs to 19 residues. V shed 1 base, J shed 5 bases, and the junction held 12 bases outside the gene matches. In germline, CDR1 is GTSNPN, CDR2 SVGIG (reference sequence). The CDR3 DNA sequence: TGTGCCTGGAGTGCTATAACAGCTGGGACTAGCGGGAGGAACAATGAGCAGTTCTTC. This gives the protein CAWSAITAGTSGRNNEQFF.

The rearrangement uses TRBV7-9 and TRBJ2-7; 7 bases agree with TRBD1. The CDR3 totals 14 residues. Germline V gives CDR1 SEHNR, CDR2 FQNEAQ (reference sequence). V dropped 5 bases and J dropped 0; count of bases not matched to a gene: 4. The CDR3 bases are TGTGCCAGCAGCCCGGGACAGTACTCCTACGAGCAGTACTTC. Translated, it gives CASSPGQYSYEQYF.

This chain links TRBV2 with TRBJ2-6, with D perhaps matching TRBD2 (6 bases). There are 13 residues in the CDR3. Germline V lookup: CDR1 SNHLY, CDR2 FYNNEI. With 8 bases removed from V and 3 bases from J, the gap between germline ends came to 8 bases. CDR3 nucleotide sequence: TGTGCCAGCGGGCGGGATGGGGCCAACGTCCTGACTTTC. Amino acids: CASGRDGANVLTF.

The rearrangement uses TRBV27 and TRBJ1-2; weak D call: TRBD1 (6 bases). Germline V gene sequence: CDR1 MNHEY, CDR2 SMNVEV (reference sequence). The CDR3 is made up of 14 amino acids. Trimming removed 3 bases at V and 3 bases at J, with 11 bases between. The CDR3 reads CASSFKRTDYGYTF. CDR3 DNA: TGTGCCAGCAGTTTCAAGAGGACAGACTATGGCTACACCTTC.

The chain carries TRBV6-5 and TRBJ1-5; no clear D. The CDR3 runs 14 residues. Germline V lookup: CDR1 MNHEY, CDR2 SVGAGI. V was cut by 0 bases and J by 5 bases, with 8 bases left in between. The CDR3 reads CASSYSGSDQPQHF. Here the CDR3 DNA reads TGTGCCAGCAGTTACTCGGGGAGCGATCAGCCCCAGCATTTT.

CDR3 amino acids: CASSEVGNYNEQFF. The CDR3 nucleotides read TGCGCCAGCAGTGAGGTCGGTAACTACAATGAGCAGTTCTTC. The chain couples TRBV10-2 to TRBJ2-1; no definite D call. CDR1 and CDR2 (germline): WSHSY, SAAADI. Deletions cut 2 bases from V and 3 bases from J, with 8 bases between. The CDR3 is 14 residues long.

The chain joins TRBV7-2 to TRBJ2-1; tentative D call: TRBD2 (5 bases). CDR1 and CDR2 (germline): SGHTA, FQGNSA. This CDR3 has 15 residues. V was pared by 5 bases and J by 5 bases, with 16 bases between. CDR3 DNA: TGTGCCAGCAGCCTAAGGCAGGACTTAAACAATGAGCAGTTCTTC. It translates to CASSLRQDLNNEQFF.

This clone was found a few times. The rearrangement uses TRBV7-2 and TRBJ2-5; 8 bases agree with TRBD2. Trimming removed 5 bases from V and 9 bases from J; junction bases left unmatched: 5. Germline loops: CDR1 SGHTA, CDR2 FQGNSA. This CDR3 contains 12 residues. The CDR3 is CASSQTGGSQYF. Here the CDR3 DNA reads TGTGCCAGCAGCCAGACGGGGGGGTCCCAGTACTTC.